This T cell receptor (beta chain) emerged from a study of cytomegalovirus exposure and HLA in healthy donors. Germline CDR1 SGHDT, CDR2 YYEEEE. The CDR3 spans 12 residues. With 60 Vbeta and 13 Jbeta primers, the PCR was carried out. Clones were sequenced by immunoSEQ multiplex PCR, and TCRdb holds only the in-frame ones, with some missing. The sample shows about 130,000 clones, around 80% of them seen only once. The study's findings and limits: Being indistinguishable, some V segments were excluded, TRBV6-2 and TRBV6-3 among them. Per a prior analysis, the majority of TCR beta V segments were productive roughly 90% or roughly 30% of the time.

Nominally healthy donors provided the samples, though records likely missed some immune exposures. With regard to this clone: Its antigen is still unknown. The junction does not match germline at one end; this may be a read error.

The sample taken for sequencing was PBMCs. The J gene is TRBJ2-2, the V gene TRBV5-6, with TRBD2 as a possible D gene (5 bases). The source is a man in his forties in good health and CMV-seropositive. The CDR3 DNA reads TGTGCCAGCAGCTTCGTCACCGGGGAGCTGCTTTTT. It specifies CASSFVTGELLF.